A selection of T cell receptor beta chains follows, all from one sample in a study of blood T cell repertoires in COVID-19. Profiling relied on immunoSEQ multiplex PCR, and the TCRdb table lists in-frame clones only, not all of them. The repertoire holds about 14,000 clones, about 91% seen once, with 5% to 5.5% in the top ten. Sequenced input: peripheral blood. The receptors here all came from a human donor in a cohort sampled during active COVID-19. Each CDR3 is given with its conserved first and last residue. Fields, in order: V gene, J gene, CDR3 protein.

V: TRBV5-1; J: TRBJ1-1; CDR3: CASSSAGSVNTEAFF
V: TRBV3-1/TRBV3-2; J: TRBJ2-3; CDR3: CASSQGRTSGDTQYF
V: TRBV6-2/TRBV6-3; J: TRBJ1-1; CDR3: CASRPNPGGSEAFF
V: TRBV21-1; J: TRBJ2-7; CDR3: CASSKALETVTYEQYF
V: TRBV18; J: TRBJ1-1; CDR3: CASSPRTGENTEAFF
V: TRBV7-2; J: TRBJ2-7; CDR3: CASSLRTSLAREQYF
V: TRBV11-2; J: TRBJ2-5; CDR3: CASSPGFRETQYF
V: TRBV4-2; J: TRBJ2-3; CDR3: CASSQERTGGIADTQYF
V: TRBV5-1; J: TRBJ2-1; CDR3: CASSFGGSSYNEQFF
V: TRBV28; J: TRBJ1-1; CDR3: CASSPPRGYTEAFF
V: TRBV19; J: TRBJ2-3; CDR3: CASSIGGRLPVDTQYF
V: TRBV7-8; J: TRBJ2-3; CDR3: CASSSRLAWAPTDTQYF
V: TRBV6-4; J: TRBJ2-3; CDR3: CASSVEGSTDTQYF
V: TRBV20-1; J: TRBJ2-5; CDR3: CSASGQVGETQYF
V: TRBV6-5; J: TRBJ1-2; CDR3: CASKDGTGARGYTF
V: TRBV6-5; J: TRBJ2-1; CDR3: CASQQTRGFNEQFF
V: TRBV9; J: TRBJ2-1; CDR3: CASSVEWGGGNEQFF
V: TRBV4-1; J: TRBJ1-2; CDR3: CASSQDEGVVGYTF